Listed below are T cell receptor beta chains from one sample, sequenced in a study of cytomegalovirus exposure and HLA in healthy donors. Data came from immunoSEQ multiplex PCR; TCRdb stores just in-frame clones and leaves some out. This table has some 140,000 clones, around 83% appearing once. Sample: PBMCs. These receptors originate from a human donor in good health. CDR3s include the opening cysteine and the closing phenylalanine or tryptophan. The D gene is left open where the match is weak. Size is stated for part of the rows, as once, few or many counts, or as a class when the clone is expanded.

13,TRBJ2-7,NA,NA,TRBV6-1,CASIVERSGEQYF,TGTGCCAGCATAGTTGAGAGGTCTGGCGAGCAGTACTTC
14,TRBJ2-5,once,TRBD2,TRBV29-1,CSVSSGGGQETQYF,TGCAGCGTTAGCAGCGGGGGGGGCCAAGAGACCCAGTACTTC
17,TRBJ1-1,NA,NA,TRBV6-1,CASSGPGEKLGNTEAFF,TGTGCCAGCAGTGGACCGGGAGAAAAATTGGGGAACACTGAAGCTTTCTTT
15,TRBJ2-3,NA,TRBD1,TRBV7-2,CASSYGTDPTDTQYF,TGTGCCAGCAGCTACGGGACAGACCCCACAGATACGCAGTATTTT
15,TRBJ1-6,NA,TRBD1,TRBV4-3,CASSQVDRENSPLHF,TGCGCCAGCAGCCAAGTTGACAGGGAGAATTCACCCCTCCACTTT
21,TRBJ2-3,NA,TRBD2,TRBV27,CASSPRIGASTSPHVSDTQYF,TGTGCCAGCAGCCCTCGAATCGGTGCTTCGACTAGCCCGCACGTGTCAGATACGCAGTATTTT
15,TRBJ2-7,few,TRBD2,TRBV19,CASSITSGSPYEQYF,TGTGCCAGTAGTATAACTAGCGGGAGCCCCTACGAGCAGTACTTC
16,TRBJ2-7,NA,NA,TRBV6-1,CASSEAVAGNSYEQYF,TGTGCCAGCAGTGAAGCAGTAGCAGGGAACTCCTACGAGCAGTACTTC
14,TRBJ1-4,NA,TRBD1,TRBV28,CASSDGDRDEKLFF,TGTGCCAGCAGTGATGGGGACAGGGATGAAAAACTGTTTTTT
15,TRBJ2-3,NA,NA,TRBV6-1,CASMTGRRGTDTQYF,TGTGCCAGCATGACTGGGAGGCGAGGCACAGATACGCAGTATTTT
17,TRBJ2-2,NA,NA,TRBV21-1,CAREGAFRHWDTGELFF,TGTGCCAGAGAGGGGGCTTTCAGACATTGGGACACCGGGGAGCTGTTTTTT
16,TRBJ2-2,NA,TRBD1,TRBV19,CASSIEDRDYDGELFF,TGTGCCAGTAGTATTGAGGACAGGGATTACGACGGGGAGCTGTTTTTT
15,TRBJ2-3,NA,NA,TRBV5-1,CASSPLGGNADTQYF,TGCGCCAGCAGTCCGCTGGGCGGGAACGCAGATACGCAGTATTTT
14,TRBJ1-1,NA,NA,TRBV5-6,CASSFRVMNTEAFF,TGTGCCAGCAGCTTCAGGGTCATGAACACTGAAGCTTTCTTT
17,TRBJ2-2,NA,NA,TRBV5-1,CASSLAGLDRNTGELFF,TGCGCCAGCAGCTTGGCCGGGCTGGACAGGAACACCGGGGAGCTGTTTTTT
14,TRBJ1-4,few,TRBD1,TRBV7-9,CASSLGQGSEKLFF,TGTGCCAGCAGCTTGGGACAGGGAAGTGAAAAACTGTTTTTT
14,TRBJ1-1,NA,TRBD1,TRBV4-3,CASSQRDRATEAFF,TGCGCCAGCAGCCAAAGGGACAGGGCCACTGAAGCTTTCTTT
16,TRBJ1-2,NA,NA,TRBV25-1,CASSEYKQDRNYGYTF,TGTGCCAGCAGTGAATATAAGCAGGACAGAAACTATGGCTACACCTTC
15,TRBJ2-5,NA,TRBD2,TRBV18,CASSQTSGGRETQYF,TGTGCCAGCTCCCAGACTAGCGGGGGTAGAGAGACCCAGTACTTC
14,TRBJ1-4,NA,NA,TRBV7-2,CASSPGTTNEKLFF,TGTGCCAGCAGCCCAGGAACAACTAATGAAAAACTGTTTTTT
15,TRBJ2-1,NA,NA,TRBV4-1,CASSEAGIRNNEQFF,TGCGCCAGCAGCGAAGCCGGGATTCGCAACAATGAGCAGTTCTTC
15,TRBJ1-2,NA,TRBD1,TRBV2,CASSEYSTGDYGYTF,TGTGCCAGCAGTGAATACTCGACAGGGGACTATGGCTACACCTTC
14,TRBJ2-7,NA,NA,TRBV5-8,CASSSSRVWNEQYF,TGTGCCAGCAGCTCGTCCAGGGTGTGGAACGAGCAGTACTTC
17,TRBJ2-1,NA,TRBD2,TRBV12-5,CASGSYGLAGIYNEQFF,TGTGCTAGTGGTTCCTACGGACTAGCGGGAATTTACAATGAGCAGTTCTTC
13,TRBJ1-5,NA,NA,TRBV18,CASSPFPDQPQHF,TGTGCCAGCTCACCCTTCCCGGATCAGCCCCAGCATTTT
14,TRBJ1-5,NA,TRBD1,TRBV6-1,CASSWTGSNQPQHF,TGTGCCAGCAGTTGGACAGGTAGCAATCAGCCCCAGCATTTT
17,TRBJ2-1,NA,NA,TRBV30,CAWSVLGPYSSYNEQFF,TGTGCCTGGAGTGTACTGGGCCCCTATAGCTCCTACAATGAGCAGTTCTTC
16,TRBJ2-3,NA,TRBD2,TRBV5-1,CASSLLAGGRTDTQYF,TGCGCCAGCAGCTTGCTAGCGGGGGGCCGCACAGATACGCAGTATTTT
13,TRBJ1-5,NA,NA,TRBV7-6,CASSLEAGQPQHF,TGTGCCAGCAGCTTAGAGGCAGGCCAGCCCCAGCATTTT
15,TRBJ1-2,NA,NA,TRBV25-1,CASSEFWSGKNGYTF,TGTGCCAGCAGTGAATTCTGGTCGGGAAAGAATGGCTACACCTTC
17,TRBJ2-2,NA,TRBD2,TRBV11-2,CASSLGQTGLVTGELFF,TGTGCCAGCAGCTTAGGCCAAACGGGACTAGTTACCGGGGAGCTGTTTTTT
15,TRBJ2-7,NA,NA,TRBV6-6,CASHSPLAGTYEQYF,TGTGCCAGCCACTCACCCCTGGCGGGGACCTACGAGCAGTACTTC
13,TRBJ1-2,NA,TRBD1,TRBV2,CASRDQGANGYTF,TGTGCCAGCAGAGACCAGGGGGCGAATGGCTACACCTTC
14,TRBJ2-3,NA,TRBD2,TRBV29-1,CSVETSGFTDTQYF,TGCAGCGTTGAGACTAGCGGATTCACAGATACGCAGTATTTT
13,TRBJ1-6,NA,NA,TRBV7-2,CASSLQGHSPLHF,TGTGCCAGCAGCTTGCAGGGGCACTCACCCCTCCACTTT
13,TRBJ1-5,NA,TRBD1,TRBV2,CASKGQGFQPQHF,TGTGCCAGCAAGGGACAGGGATTTCAGCCCCAGCATTTT
15,TRBJ1-1,NA,NA,TRBV27,CASSSTPTGFTEAFF,TGTGCCAGCAGTTCGACGCCCACAGGGTTCACTGAAGCTTTCTTT
13,TRBJ2-7,NA,NA,TRBV10-1,CASSADSSYEQYF,TGCGCCAGCAGTGCTGACAGCTCCTACGAGCAGTACTTC
15,TRBJ1-1,NA,NA,TRBV5-1,CASSLKSGAYTEAFF,TGCGCCAGCAGCCTTAAAAGCGGGGCCTATACTGAAGCTTTCTTT
14,TRBJ1-2,NA,TRBD1,TRBV4-1,CASSSPGTGYGYTF,TGCGCCAGCAGCTCCCCCGGGACAGGCTATGGCTACACCTTC
15,TRBJ2-7,NA,TRBD1,TRBV5-1,CASSLGTGVTYEQYF,TGCGCCAGCAGCTTAGGGACAGGTGTAACCTACGAGCAGTACTTC
18,TRBJ2-2,NA,TRBD2,TRBV19,CASSIGGYSGGYTGELFF,TGTGCCAGTAGTATAGGGGGTTATTCGGGGGGATACACCGGGGAGCTGTTTTTT
18,TRBJ2-1,NA,TRBD2,TRBV4-1,CASSQGPSRGGRWDEQFF,TGCGCCAGCAGCCAAGGGCCTTCTAGGGGCGGGAGATGGGATGAGCAGTTCTTC
13,TRBJ2-5,NA,NA,TRBV27,CASSYLPGETQYF,TGTGCCAGCAGTTACCTTCCGGGGGAGACCCAGTACTTC
14,TRBJ1-5,NA,TRBD1,TRBV19,CASSTTGGNQPQHF,TGTGCCAGTAGTACGACAGGGGGCAATCAGCCCCAGCATTTT
16,TRBJ2-3,NA,NA,TRBV15,CATSTPSVGLRDTQYF,TGTGCCACCAGCACACCTAGCGTCGGGTTAAGAGATACGCAGTATTTT
14,TRBJ2-7,NA,NA,TRBV19,CASMNQGNSYEQYF,TGTGCCAGTATGAATCAGGGGAACTCCTACGAGCAGTACTTC
12,TRBJ1-5,NA,NA,TRBV6-5,CASGATYQPQHF,TGTGCCAGCGGGGCCACCTATCAGCCCCAGCATTTT
15,TRBJ1-6,few,NA,TRBV18,CASSPSDRLYSPLHF,TGTGCCAGCTCACCTAGCGACAGGCTTTATTCACCCCTCCACTTT
15,TRBJ2-1,NA,NA,TRBV28,CASQNQERGRNEQFF,TGTGCCAGCCAGAACCAGGAACGGGGGAGGAATGAGCAGTTCTTC
16,TRBJ1-3,few,NA,TRBV7-2,CASSLGPTGSGNTIYF,TGTGCCAGCAGCTTAGGCCCAACGGGGTCTGGAAACACCATATATTTT